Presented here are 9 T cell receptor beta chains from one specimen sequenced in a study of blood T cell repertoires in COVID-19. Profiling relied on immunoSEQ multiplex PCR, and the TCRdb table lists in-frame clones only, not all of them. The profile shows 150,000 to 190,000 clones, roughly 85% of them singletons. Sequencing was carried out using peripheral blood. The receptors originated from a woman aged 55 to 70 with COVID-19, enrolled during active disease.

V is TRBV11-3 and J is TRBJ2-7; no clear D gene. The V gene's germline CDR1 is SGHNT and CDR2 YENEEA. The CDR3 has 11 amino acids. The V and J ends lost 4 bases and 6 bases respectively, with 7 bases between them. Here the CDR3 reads CASSSGGEQYF. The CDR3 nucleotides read TGTGCCAGCAGCTCAGGTGGCGAGCAGTACTTC.

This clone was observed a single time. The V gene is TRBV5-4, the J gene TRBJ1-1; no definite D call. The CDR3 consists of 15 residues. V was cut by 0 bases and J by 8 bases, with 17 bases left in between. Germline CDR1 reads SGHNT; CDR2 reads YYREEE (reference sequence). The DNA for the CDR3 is TGTGCCAGCAGCTTGGGGGGTTGGACTTTATCCGAAGCTTTCTTT. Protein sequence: CASSLGGWTLSEAFF.

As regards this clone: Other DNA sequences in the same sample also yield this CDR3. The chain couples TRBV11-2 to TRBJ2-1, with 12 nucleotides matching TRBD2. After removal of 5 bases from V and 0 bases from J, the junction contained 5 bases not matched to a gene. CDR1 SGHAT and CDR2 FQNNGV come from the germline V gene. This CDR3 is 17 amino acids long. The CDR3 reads CASSLRLAGVSYNEQFF. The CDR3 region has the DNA TGTGCCAGCAGCCTTCGACTAGCGGGGGTCTCCTACAATGAGCAGTTCTTC.

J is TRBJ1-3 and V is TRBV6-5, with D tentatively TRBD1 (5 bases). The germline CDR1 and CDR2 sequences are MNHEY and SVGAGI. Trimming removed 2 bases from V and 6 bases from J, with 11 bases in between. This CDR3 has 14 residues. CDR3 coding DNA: TGTGCCAGCAGTTACCAGGGCGGCGAAAACACCATATATTTT. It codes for CASSYQGGENTIYF.

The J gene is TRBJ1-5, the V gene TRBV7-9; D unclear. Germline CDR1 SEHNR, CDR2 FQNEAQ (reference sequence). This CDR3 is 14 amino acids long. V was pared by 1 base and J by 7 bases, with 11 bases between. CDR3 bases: TGTGCCAGCAGCTTAGATACGGGGAGGCAGCCCCAGCATTTT. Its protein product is CASSLDTGRQPQHF. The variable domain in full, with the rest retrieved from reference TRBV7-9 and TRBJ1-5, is DTGVSQNPRHKITKRGQNVTFRCDPISEHNRLYWYRQTLGQGPEFLTYFQNEAQLEKSRLLSDRFSAERPKGSFSTLEIQRTEQGDSAMYLCASSLDTGRQPQHFGDGTRLSIL.

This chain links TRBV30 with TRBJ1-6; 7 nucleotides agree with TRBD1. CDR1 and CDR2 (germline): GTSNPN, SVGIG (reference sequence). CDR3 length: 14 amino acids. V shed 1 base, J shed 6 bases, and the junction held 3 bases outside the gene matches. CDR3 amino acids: CAWSEQGTNSPLHF. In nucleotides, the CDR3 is TGTGCCTGGAGTGAACAGGGGACTAATTCACCCCTCCACTTT.

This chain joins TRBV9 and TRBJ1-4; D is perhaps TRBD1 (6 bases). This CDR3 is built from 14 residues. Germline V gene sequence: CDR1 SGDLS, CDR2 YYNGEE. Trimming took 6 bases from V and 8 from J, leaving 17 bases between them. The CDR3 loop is CASTATGIGEKLFF. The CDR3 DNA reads TGTGCCAGCACCGCTACAGGGATTGGGGAAAAACTGTTTTTT.

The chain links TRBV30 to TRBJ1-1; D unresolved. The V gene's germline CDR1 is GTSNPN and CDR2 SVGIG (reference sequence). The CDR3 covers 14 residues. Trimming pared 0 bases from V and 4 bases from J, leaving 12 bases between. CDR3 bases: TGTGCCTGGAGTGTATGGACCGGGAGCACTGAAGCTTTCTTT. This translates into CAWSVWTGSTEAFF.

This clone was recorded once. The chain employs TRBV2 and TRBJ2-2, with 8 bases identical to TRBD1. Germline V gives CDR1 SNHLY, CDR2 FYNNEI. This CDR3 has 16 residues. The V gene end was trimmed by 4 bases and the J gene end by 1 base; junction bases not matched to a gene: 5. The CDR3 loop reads CASSVDRAQNTGELFF. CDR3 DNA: TGTGCCAGCAGTGTGGACAGGGCCCAGAACACCGGGGAGCTGTTTTTT.